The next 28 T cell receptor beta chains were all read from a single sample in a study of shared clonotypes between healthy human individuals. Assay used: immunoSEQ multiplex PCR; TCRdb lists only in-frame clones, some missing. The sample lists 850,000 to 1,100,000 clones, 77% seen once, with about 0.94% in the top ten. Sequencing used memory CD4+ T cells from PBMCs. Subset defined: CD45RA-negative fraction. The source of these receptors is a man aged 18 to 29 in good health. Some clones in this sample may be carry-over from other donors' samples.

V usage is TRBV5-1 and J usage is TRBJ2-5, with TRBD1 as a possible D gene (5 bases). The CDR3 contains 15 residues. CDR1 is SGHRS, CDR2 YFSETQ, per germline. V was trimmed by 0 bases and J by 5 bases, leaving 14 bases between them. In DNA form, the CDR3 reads TGCGCCAGCAGCTTGGCCGAAGGGGCGCGGGAGACCCAGTACTTC. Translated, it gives CASSLAEGARETQYF.

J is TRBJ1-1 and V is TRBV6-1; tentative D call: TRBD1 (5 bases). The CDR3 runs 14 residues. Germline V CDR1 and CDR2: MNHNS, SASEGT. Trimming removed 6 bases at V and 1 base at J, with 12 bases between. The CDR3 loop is CASRGARENTEAFF. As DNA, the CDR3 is TGTGCCAGCAGAGGGGCCAGGGAGAACACTGAAGCTTTCTTT.

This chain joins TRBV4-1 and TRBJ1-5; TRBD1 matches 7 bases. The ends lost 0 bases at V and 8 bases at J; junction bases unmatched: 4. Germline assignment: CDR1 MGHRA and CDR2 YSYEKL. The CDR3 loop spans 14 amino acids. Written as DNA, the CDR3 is TGCGCCAGCAGCCAAGATCAGGGGGAAAAGCCCCAGCATTTT. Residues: CASSQDQGEKPQHF.

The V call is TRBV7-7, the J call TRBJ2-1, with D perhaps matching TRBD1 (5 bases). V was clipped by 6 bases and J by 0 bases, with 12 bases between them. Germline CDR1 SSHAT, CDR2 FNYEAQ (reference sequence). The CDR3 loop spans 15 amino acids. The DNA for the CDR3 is TGTGCCAGCAGTTCAGGGAAAAGCTCCTACAATGAGCAGTTCTTC. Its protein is CASSSGKSSYNEQFF.

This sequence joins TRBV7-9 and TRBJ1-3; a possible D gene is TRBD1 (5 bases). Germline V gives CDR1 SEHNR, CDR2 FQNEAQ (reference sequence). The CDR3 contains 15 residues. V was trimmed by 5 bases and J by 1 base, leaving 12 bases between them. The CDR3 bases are TGTGCCAGCAGCCCCCGGGGGGTGTCTGGAAACACCATATATTTT. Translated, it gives CASSPRGVSGNTIYF.

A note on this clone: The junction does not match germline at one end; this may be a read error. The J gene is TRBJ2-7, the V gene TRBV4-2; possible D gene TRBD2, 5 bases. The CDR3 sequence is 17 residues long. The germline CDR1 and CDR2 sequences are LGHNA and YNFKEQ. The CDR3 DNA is TGTGCCAGCAGGCAAGATTACCCCCCAGCGGAATCCTACGAGCAGTACTTC. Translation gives CASRQDYPPAESYEQYF.

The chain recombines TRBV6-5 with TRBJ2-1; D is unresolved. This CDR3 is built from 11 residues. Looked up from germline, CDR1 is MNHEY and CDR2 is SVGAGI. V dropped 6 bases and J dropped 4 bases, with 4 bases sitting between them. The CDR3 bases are TGTGCCAGCAGGACATACAATGAGCAGTTCTTC. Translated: CASRTYNEQFF.

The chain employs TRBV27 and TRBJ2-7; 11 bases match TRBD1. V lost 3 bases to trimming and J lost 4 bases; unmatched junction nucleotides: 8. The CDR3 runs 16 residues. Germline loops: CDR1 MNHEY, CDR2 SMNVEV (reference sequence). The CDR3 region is CASSLGTGGYLYEQYF. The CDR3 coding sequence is TGTGCCAGCAGTTTGGGGACAGGGGGATATCTGTACGAGCAGTACTTC.

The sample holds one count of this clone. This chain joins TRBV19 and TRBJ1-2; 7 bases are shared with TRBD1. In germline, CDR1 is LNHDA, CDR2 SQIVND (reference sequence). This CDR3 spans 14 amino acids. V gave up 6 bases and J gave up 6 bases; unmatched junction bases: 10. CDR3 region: CASSPWEGADGYTF. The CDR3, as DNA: TGTGCCAGTAGCCCTTGGGAGGGGGCGGATGGCTACACCTTC.

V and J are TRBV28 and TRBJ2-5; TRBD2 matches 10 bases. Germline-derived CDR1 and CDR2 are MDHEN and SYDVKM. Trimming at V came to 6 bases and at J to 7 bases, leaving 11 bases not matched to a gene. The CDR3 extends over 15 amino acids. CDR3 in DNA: TGTGCCAGCAGACCCAGCGGGAGGGCTTGGGTGACCCAGTACTTC. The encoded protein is CASRPSGRAWVTQYF.

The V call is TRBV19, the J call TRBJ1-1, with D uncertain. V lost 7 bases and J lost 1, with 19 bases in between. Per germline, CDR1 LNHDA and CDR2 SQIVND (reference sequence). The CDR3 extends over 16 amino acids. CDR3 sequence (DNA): TGTGCCAGTAAATGGGCGAGTCGGCGGCCGAACACTGAAGCTTTCTTT. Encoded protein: CASKWASRRPNTEAFF.

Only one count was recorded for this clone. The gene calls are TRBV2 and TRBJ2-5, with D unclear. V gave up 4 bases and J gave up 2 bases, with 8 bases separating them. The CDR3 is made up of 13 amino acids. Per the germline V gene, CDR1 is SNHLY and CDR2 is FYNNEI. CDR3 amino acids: CASSADVQETQYF. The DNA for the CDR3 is TGTGCCAGCAGTGCGGACGTACAAGAGACCCAGTACTTC.

The CDR3 sequence: CASSLVGVRNTIYF. The CDR3 nucleotides read TGTGCCAGCAGCTTAGTCGGGGTTAGAAACACCATATATTTT. The chain uses TRBV7-8 and TRBJ1-3; no clear D. Germline loops: CDR1 SGHVS, CDR2 FQNEAQ. The CDR3 totals 14 residues. The ends were cut back, 1 base at V and 5 bases at J, with 9 bases in the middle.

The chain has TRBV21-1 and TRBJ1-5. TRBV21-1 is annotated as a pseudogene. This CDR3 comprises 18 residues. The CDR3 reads CASSKGRGGVDSNQPQHF. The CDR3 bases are TGTGCCAGCAGCAAGGGACGGGGGGGTGTCGATAGCAATCAGCCCCAGCATTTT.

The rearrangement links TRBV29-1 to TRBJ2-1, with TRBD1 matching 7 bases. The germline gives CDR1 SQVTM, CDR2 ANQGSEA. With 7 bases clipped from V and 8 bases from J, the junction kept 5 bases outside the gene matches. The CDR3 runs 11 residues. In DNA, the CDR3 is TGCAGCGGGGGGACAGATGATGAGCAGTTCTTC. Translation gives CSGGTDDEQFF.

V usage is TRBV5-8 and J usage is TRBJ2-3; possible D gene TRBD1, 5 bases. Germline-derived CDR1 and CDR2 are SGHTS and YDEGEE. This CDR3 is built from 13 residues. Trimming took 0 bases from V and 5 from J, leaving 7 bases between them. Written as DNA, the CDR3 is TGTGCCAGCAGCTTGGAAGGGGTAGATACGCAGTATTTT. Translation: CASSLEGVDTQYF.

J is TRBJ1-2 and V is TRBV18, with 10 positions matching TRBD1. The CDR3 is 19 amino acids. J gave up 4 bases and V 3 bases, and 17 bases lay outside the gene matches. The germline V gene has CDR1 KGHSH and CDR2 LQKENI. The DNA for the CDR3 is TGTGCCAGCTCACCCTCCATGGTCCGGGACAGGGGAGGAATCTATGGCTACACCTTC. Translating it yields CASSPSMVRDRGGIYGYTF.

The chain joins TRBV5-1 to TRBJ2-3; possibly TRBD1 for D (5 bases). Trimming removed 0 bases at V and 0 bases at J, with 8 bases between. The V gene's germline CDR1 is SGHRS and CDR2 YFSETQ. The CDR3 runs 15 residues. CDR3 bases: TGCGCCAGCAGCTTGGGTGACAGTAGCACAGATACGCAGTATTTT. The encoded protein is CASSLGDSSTDTQYF. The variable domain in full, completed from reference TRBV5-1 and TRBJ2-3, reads KAGVTQTPRYLIKTRGQQVTLSCSPISGHRSVSWYQQTPGQGLQFLFEYFSETQRNKGNFPGRFSGRQFSNSRSEMNVSTLELGDSALYLCASSLGDSSTDTQYFGPGTRLTVL.

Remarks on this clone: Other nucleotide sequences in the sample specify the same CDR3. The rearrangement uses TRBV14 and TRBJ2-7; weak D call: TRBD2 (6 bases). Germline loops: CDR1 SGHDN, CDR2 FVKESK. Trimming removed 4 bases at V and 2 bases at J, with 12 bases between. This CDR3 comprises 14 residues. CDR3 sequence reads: CASSRLGGPYEQYF. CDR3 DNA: TGTGCCAGCAGCCGCCTGGGGGGTCCCTACGAGCAGTACTTC.

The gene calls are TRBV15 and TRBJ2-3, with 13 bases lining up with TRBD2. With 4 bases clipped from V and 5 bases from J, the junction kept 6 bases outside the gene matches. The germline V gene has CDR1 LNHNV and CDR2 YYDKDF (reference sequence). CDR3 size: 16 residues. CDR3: CATSIRLAGGGDTQYF. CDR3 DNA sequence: TGTGCCACCAGCATTCGACTAGCGGGAGGTGGAGATACGCAGTATTTT.

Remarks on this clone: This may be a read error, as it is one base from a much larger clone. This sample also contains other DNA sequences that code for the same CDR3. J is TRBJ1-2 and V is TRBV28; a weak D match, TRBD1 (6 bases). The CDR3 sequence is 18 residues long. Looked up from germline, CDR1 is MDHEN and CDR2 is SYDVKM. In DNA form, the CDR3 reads TGTGCCAGCAGGAGCGGCTCGGGGGCCCCGTTACCGGGCTATGGCTACACCTTT. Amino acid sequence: CASRSGSGAPLPGYGYTF.

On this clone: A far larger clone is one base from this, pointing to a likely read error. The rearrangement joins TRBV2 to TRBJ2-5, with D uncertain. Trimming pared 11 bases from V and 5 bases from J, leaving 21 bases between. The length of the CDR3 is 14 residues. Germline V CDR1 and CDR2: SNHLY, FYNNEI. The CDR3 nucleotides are TGTGCCGGCATGGGCCCCCCCCGCGCGGAGACCCAGTACTTC. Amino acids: CAGMGPPRAETQYF.

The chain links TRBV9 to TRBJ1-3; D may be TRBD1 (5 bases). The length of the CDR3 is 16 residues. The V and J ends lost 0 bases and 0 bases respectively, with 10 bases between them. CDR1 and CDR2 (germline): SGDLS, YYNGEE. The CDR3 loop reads CASSVEQARSGNTIYF. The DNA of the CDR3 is TGTGCCAGCAGCGTAGAACAGGCCCGCTCTGGAAACACCATATATTTT.

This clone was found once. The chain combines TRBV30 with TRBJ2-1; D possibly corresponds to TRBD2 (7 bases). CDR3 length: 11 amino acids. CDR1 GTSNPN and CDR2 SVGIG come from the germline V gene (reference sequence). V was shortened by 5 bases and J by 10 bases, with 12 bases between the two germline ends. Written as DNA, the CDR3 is TGTGCCTGGGTCCCGGGGGGCGAGCAGTTCTTC. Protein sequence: CAWVPGGEQFF.

The CDR3 region has the DNA TGCAGCGTTGAAGTGTATCCTAGCGGGAGGGCCGGGAGTACGGCCGGGGAGCTGTTTTTT. It translates to CSVEVYPSGRAGSTAGELFF. The rearrangement links TRBV29-1 to TRBJ2-2; 12 bases are a match to TRBD2. Germline assignment: CDR1 SQVTM and CDR2 ANQGSEA. The J segment lost 6 bases and the V segment lost 1 base, leaving 18 bases of the junction unmatched. The CDR3 runs 20 residues.

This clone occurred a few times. The DNA for the CDR3 is TGTGCCAGCAGCTTAACAGTTAGCGCCGAGCAGTTCTTC. Protein: CASSLTVSAEQFF. This chain connects TRBV13 to TRBJ2-1, with D maybe TRBD2 (5 bases). The CDR3 has 13 amino acids. CDR1 PRHDT and CDR2 FYEKMQ come from the germline V gene (reference sequence). Trimming took 2 bases from V and 10 from J, leaving 12 bases between them.

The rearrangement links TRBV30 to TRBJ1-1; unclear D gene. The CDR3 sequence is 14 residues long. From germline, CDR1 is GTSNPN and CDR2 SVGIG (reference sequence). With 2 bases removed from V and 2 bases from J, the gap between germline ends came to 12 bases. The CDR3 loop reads CAWSTWKLNTEAFF. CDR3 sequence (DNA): TGTGCCTGGAGTACTTGGAAGCTTAACACTGAAGCTTTCTTT. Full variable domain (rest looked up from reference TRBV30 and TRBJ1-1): SQTIHQWPATLVQPVGSPLSLECTVEGTSNPNLYWYRQAAGRGLQLLFYSVGIGQISSEVPQNLSASRPQDRQFILSSKKLLLSDSGFYLCAWSTWKLNTEAFFGQGTRLTVV.

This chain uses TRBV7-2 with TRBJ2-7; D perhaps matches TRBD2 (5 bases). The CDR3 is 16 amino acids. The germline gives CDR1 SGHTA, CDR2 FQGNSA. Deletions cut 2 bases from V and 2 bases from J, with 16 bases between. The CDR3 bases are TGTGCCAGCAGCTTATTAGGTCGTCGGGGTACCTACGAGCAGTACTTC. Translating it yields CASSLLGRRGTYEQYF.